This T cell receptor (beta chain) appears in the sequencing data of a study of identical twins. Germline V gene data show CDR1 as SNHLY and CDR2 as FYNNEI. The CDR3 is 16 amino acids. V lost 7 bases and J lost 0; bases outside the gene matches: 11. Using its own MiXCR run on the 5' RACE reads, TCRdb lists one record per CDR3 protein. This table holds hundreds of thousands of distinct CDR3 sequences, 8.6% found once. These same records also appear under a second study, on yellow fever vaccine responses in identical twins.

Specimen: PBMCs. This sequence joins TRBV2 and TRBJ1-1, with 7 nucleotides matching TRBD1. The sequence came from a woman aged 18-29 years in good health. CDR3 in DNA: TGTGCCAGCACAGAGGATTTGGACAGGCTGAACACTGAAGCTTTCTTT. Translation gives CASTEDLDRLNTEAFF.